A selection of T cell receptor beta chains follows, all from one sample in a study of shared clonotypes between healthy human individuals. Sequencing used immunoSEQ multiplex PCR; TCRdb keeps in-frame clones, though not all of them. The sample lists approximately 470,000 clones; roughly 80% were seen once. The sequenced material came from PBMCs. These receptors all stem from a woman between 40 and 55 years old in good health. Some clones in this sample may be carry-over from other donors' samples. CDR3s include the opening cysteine and the closing phenylalanine or tryptophan. D genes are given only for firm matches. Clone sizes are given selectively: once, few, many, or a class where the clone is expanded.

d_call	clone_size	v_call	j_call	cdr3_aa
TRBD2	.	TRBV7-2	TRBJ2-7	CASSLVWEGLYEQYF
TRBD2	.	TRBV28	TRBJ2-3	CASSVAGGHTDTQYF
.	.	TRBV9	TRBJ2-7	CASSVTTLPYEQYF
.	.	TRBV5-1	TRBJ1-3	CASSPQGSYGNTIYF
TRBD2	.	TRBV11-2	TRBJ2-1	CASSSRLAGANEQFF
.	.	TRBV7-3	TRBJ1-2	CASSSDSGVGYTF
.	.	TRBV18	TRBJ2-5	CASSPSRYKRQETQYF
.	.	TRBV25-1	TRBJ1-1	CASTLPRDTENTEAFF
.	.	TRBV5-1	TRBJ1-1	CASSLVGRNTEAFF
.	once	TRBV4-3	TRBJ1-2	CASSQEVQPVTYGYTF